This TCR beta chain was documented in a study of blood T cell repertoires in COVID-19 (dated by TCRdb to 2018 to 2020). About the investigation overall: Collaborator samples came from the United States, Italy and Spain and covered acute and convalescent phases of COVID-19. The material from the prospective study consisted of cDNA or gDNA derived from T cells, B-cell-depleted T cells, or PBMCs. The dataset comprised deeply sampled blood TCRbeta repertoires from subjects exposed to, actively infected with, or recovered from COVID-19. The repertoires were released in a freely available public database meant as a resource for research on the immune response to SARS-CoV-2. Samples came from the ongoing ImmuneRACE study (first 160 participants) plus 1,254 subjects from 6 global collaborators. Sample metadata almost always included a de-identified subject ID, COVID-19 status, age in years and sex. Where HLA class I and class II types were available, the types were taken from metadata supplied by the sample provider, not from assay-based typing.

TCRbeta CDR3 regions were amplified from genomic DNA using the immunoSEQ Assay, a bias-controlled multiplex PCR. As for how the authors treated the data: Nucleated cell counts per sample were estimated from amplification of reference gene primers within the assay. To quantify the absolute abundance of each unique TCRbeta CDR3 rearrangement, sequence reads were collapsed and filtered. Productive Simpson clonality was computed per sample as the square root of Simpson's diversity index over productive rearrangements. Sourced from immuneACCESS, this table was stored by TCRdb with only in-frame sequences that have V and J called. A share of the clones is absent; for the studies checked, an unresolved V gene accounts for under half, and the remainder has no known explanation. V and J calls and clone size follow that table, whereas D and trimming were derived from the DNA. The sample table records roughly 100,000 clones; 75% to 90% of these occur just once. Roughly 20% of the sample goes to the ten largest clones.

Trimming costs V 4 bases and J 4 bases, and their ends lie 10 bases apart. The CDR3 spans 13 residues, from the cysteine through the phenylalanine. Left in the record is the CDR3 DNA by itself, 39 bases read in frame from the first base. Taken from the germline V gene, the CDR1 and CDR2 loops are MNHEY and SVGAGI. Concerning this clone: Its binding antigen is unknown. Nothing much larger sits one base from this clone, and base qualities are not available.

Broad study findings and their caveats: The quantity of clinical and demographic metadata differed by source and by participant and was supplied without curation.

Whole blood was collected in K2EDTA tubes by collaborating institutions according to the institutions' own protocols. For TCRbeta analysis, collaborators shipped samples in one of three forms: frozen whole blood, isolated PBMCs, or DNA extracted from either of those sample types. The chain is assembled from TRBV6-5 and TRBJ1-2; a weak D assignment points to TRBD1 (6 bases agree). The specimen was peripheral blood. This clonotype was sampled from a woman of 80 years or more with acute or convalescent COVID-19. The CDR3 amino acid sequence is: CASSSVQGYGYTF. The DNA sequence is TGTGCCAGCAGTTCGGTACAGGGCTATGGCTACACCTTC.